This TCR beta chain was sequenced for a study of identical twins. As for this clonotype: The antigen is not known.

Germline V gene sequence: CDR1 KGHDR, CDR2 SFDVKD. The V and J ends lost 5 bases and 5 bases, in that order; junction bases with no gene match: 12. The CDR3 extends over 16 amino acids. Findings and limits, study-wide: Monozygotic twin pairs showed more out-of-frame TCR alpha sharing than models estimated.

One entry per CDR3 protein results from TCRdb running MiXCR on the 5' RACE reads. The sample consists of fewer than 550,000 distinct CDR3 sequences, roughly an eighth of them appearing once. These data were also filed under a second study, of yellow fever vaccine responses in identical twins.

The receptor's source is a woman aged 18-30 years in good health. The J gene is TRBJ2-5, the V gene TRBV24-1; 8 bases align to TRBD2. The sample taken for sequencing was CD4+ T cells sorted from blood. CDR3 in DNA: TGTGCCACCAGTGGGGAGCGGGGGAACGTCGAGGAGACCCAGTACTTC. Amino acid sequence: CATSGERGNVEETQYF.